One sample yielded the 12 T cell receptor beta chains listed below, sequenced in a study of shared clonotypes between healthy human individuals. Assay used: immunoSEQ multiplex PCR; TCRdb lists only in-frame clones, some missing. Of about 2.2 million clones listed, 80% to 95% were seen once; the top ten hold approximately 1.7%. The naive CD8 subset, CD45RO-negative cells positively selected for CCR7, excluded terminally differentiated effector memory CD45RA+ cells. Specimen: naive CD8+ T cells from PBMCs. The source is a man younger than 35 in good health. Some clones in this sample may be carry-over from other donors' samples.

J is TRBJ2-2 and V is TRBV6-1; 8 bases map to TRBD1. Germline V gene lookup returns CDR1 MNHNS and CDR2 SASEGT. CDR3 length equals 15 residues. V lost 4 bases, J lost 1 base, and 2 bases stayed unmatched. The CDR3: CASSAGTGNTGELFF. The CDR3 DNA reads TGTGCCAGCAGTGCCGGGACAGGGAACACCGGGGAGCTGTTTTTT.

J is TRBJ2-7 and V is TRBV7-9, with D perhaps matching TRBD2 (6 bases). Trimming stripped 5 bases from V and 2 bases from J, with 16 bases between. The CDR3 contains 15 residues. Germline V gene sequence: CDR1 SEHNR, CDR2 FQNEAQ (reference sequence). This chain's CDR3 is CASSPPTGVAYEQYF. The CDR3 coding sequence is TGTGCCAGCAGCCCTCCAACGGGAGTCGCCTACGAGCAGTACTTC. The entire variable domain, with the rest obtained from reference TRBV7-9 and TRBJ2-7, is as follows: DTGVSQNPRHKITKRGQNVTFRCDPISEHNRLYWYRQTLGQGPEFLTYFQNEAQLEKSRLLSDRFSAERPKGSFSTLEIQRTEQGDSAMYLCASSPPTGVAYEQYFGPGTRLTVT.

This chain links TRBV5-5 with TRBJ1-1; TRBD1 matches at 11 bases. Trimming removed 7 bases from V and 6 bases from J; junction bases left unmatched: 2. Germline CDR1 reads SGHKS; CDR2 reads YYEKEE (reference sequence). The CDR3 length is 12 residues. The CDR3 DNA reads as TGTGCCAGCTCGGGACAGGGGGCTGAAGCTTTCTTT. This codes for CASSGQGAEAFF.

The chain links TRBV19 to TRBJ2-7; D may correspond to TRBD1 or TRBD2 (5 bases each). This CDR3 is 13 amino acids long. CDR1 is LNHDA, CDR2 SQIVND, per germline (reference sequence). The V and J ends lost 10 bases and 1 base respectively, with 14 bases between them. The CDR3 loop reads CATLGTDSYEQYF. The CDR3 coding sequence is TGTGCCACCCTCGGGACGGATTCCTACGAGCAGTACTTC.

The genes are TRBV19 and TRBJ2-7, with 10 bases matching TRBD2. Germline CDR1 LNHDA, CDR2 SQIVND (reference sequence). After removal of 6 bases from V and 1 base from J, the junction contained 12 bases not matched to a gene. This CDR3 comprises 17 residues. For the CDR3, the DNA is TGTGCCAGTAGCCCAAGGCCTAGCGGGAGAGGATCCTACGAGCAGTACTTC. Translated, it gives CASSPRPSGRGSYEQYF.

For this clone: The sample has other DNA sequences that encode this CDR3 too. The chain recombines TRBV9 with TRBJ2-7; D not resolved. The germline gives CDR1 SGDLS, CDR2 YYNGEE. V was shortened by 2 bases and J by 0 bases, with 9 bases between the two germline ends. This CDR3 has 14 amino acids. DNA of the CDR3: TGTGCCAGCAGCGTCGGCAGGTCCTCCTACGAGCAGTACTTC. This gives the protein CASSVGRSSYEQYF.

This clone was observed once. V and J are TRBV28 and TRBJ2-2, with 9 bases aligning to TRBD1. Germline CDR1 is MDHEN and CDR2 is SYDVKM. The junction had 0 bases not matched to a gene; V was cut back by 4 bases and J by 3 bases. The CDR3 extends over 14 amino acids. The CDR3 sequence is CASSWTGDTGELFF. CDR3 bases: TGTGCCAGCAGTTGGACAGGGGACACCGGGGAGCTGTTTTTT.

This clone has just one count. This sequence joins TRBV29-1 and TRBJ2-7; either TRBD1 or TRBD2 may fit D (5 bases each). Trimming cost V 5 bases and J 7 bases, with 18 bases left between them. Per germline, CDR1 SQVTM and CDR2 ANQGSEA. This CDR3 has 13 residues. The CDR3 is CSVLGTTDREQYF. The CDR3 bases are TGCAGCGTTCTGGGGACGACGGATAGGGAGCAGTACTTC.

V is TRBV4-3 and J is TRBJ2-1, with TRBD2 matching over 7 bases. V was clipped by 4 bases and J by 2 bases; unmatched bases: 11. CDR1 and CDR2 from the germline V gene are LGHNA and YSLEER. There are 17 residues in the CDR3. The CDR3, as DNA: TGCGCCAGCAGCCTCGATCTAAGGCTAGCGGCCTACAATGAGCAGTTCTTC. As protein: CASSLDLRLAAYNEQFF.

In the case of this clone: A read error may be the cause here, since a much bigger clone is one base away. The same CDR3 arises from other DNA sequences in this sample as well. The chain couples TRBV7-8 to TRBJ2-7; the D is unclear. This CDR3 is 12 amino acids long. Germline CDR1 SGHVS, CDR2 FQNEAQ. V lost 1 base to trimming and J lost 4 bases, with 5 bases between them. CDR3 protein: CASSLVGYEQYF. CDR3 DNA sequence: TGTGCCAGCAGCTTAGTCGGGTACGAGCAGTACTTC.

This clone has just one count. The chain has TRBV6-5 and TRBJ2-1; 14 bases are shared with TRBD2. This CDR3 is built from 15 residues. The V and J ends lost 6 bases and 7 bases, in that order; junction bases with no gene match: 5. Germline V gives CDR1 MNHEY, CDR2 SVGAGI. CDR3 nucleotide sequence: TGTGCCAGCAGCACCGGGACTAGCGGGAGAAATGAGCAGTTCTTC. Translation: CASSTGTSGRNEQFF.

This sequence joins TRBV14 and TRBJ2-7, with D tentatively TRBD2 (6 bases). The CDR3 runs to 16 residues. V lost 1 base and J 2 bases, leaving 15 bases between the germline ends. CDR1 SGHDN and CDR2 FVKESK come from the germline V gene. CDR3 nucleotides: TGTGCCAGCAGCCAAGGCCCCGGGGGATGGACCTACGAGCAGTACTTC. Its protein is CASSQGPGGWTYEQYF.